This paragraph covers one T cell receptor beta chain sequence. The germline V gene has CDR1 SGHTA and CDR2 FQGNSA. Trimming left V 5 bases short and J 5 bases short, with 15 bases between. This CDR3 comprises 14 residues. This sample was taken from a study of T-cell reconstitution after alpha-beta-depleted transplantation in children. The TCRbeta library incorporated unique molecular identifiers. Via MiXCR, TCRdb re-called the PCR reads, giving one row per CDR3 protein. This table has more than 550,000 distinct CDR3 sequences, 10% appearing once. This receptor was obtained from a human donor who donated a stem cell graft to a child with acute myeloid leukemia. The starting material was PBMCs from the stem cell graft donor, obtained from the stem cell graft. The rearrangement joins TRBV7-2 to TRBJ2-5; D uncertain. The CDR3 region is CASSPDGFRETQYF. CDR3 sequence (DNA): TGTGCCAGCAGCCCGGACGGATTTAGGGAGACCCAGTACTTC.